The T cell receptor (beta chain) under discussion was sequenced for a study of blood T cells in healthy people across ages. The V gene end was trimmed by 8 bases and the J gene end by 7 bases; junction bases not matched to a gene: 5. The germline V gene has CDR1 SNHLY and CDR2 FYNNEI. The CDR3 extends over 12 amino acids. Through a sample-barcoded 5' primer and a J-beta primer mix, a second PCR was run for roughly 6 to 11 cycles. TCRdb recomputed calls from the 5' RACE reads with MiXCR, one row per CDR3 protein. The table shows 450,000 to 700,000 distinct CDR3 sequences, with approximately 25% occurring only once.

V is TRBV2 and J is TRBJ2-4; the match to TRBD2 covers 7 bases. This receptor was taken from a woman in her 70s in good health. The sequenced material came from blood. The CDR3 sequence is CASGGLLNIQYF. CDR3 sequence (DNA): TGTGCCAGCGGGGGACTATTGAACATTCAGTACTTC.